This T cell receptor (beta chain) was recovered during a study of shared clonotypes between healthy human individuals. V lost 2 bases, J lost 4 bases, and 9 bases lay in between. CDR3 length: 13 residues. Germline V gene sequence: CDR1 MNHNY, CDR2 SVGAGI (reference sequence). TCRdb keeps only in-frame clones here, not all; method: immunoSEQ multiplex PCR. Of some 96,000 clones listed, more than 45% are singletons. This clone turned up a few times. This chain uses TRBV6-6 with TRBJ2-7; D not certain. This TCR was sampled from a woman aged 40 to 55 in good health. Some clones in this sample may be carry-over from other donors' samples. What was sequenced was PBMCs. The CDR3 loop reads CASSYAPEYEQYF. The CDR3 DNA reads as TGTGCCAGCAGTTACGCTCCTGAGTACGAGCAGTACTTC.